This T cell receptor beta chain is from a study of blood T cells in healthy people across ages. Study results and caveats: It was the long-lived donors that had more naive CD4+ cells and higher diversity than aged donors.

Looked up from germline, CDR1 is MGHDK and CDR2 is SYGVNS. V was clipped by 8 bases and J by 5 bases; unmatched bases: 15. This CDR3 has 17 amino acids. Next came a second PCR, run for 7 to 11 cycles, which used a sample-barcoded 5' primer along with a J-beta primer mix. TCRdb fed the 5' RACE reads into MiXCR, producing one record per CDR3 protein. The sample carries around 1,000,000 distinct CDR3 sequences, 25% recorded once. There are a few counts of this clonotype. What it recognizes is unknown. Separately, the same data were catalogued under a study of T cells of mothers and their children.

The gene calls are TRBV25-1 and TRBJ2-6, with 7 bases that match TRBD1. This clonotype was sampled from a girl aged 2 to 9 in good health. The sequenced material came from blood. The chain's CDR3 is CASEGTDYLRWANVLTF. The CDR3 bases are TGTGCCAGCGAAGGGACAGATTATTTGCGTTGGGCCAACGTCCTGACTTTC.